What follows are 10 T cell receptor beta chains derived from one specimen sequenced in a study of cytomegalovirus exposure and HLA in healthy donors. PCR amplification relied on 60 Vbeta primers (plus 13 Jbeta primers). TCRdb's copy holds only in-frame clones and misses some; the assay was immunoSEQ multiplex PCR. The sample totals about 70,000 clones; its top ten clones hold under 2%. The sample comprised PBMCs. The receptor set was obtained from a woman aged 30 to 39 in good health and CMV-seronegative.

The chain recombines TRBV7-2 with TRBJ1-1; D ambiguous. Germline lookup yields CDR1 SGHTA and CDR2 FQGNSA. The CDR3 loop spans 12 amino acids. Between the trimmed V and J ends, which lost 0 bases and 10 bases, there was a span of 9 bases. CDR3 coding DNA: TGTGCCAGCAGCTTAGCAATTCGGGGAGCTTTCTTT. Its translation is CASSLAIRGAFF.

Note on this clone: Germline and junction disagree at one end, which may indicate a read error. The chain links TRBV6-5 to TRBJ2-1, with TRBD2 matching 9 bases. This CDR3 has 12 amino acids. Germline CDR1 and CDR2: MNHEY and SVGAGI. CDR3 nucleotide sequence: TGTGCCAGCAGGGGGACTAGCCGTGAAGAGGTCTTC. The encoded protein is CASRGTSREEVF.

The rearrangement links TRBV19 to TRBJ1-2; D perhaps matches TRBD1 (6 bases). This CDR3 is built from 12 residues. CDR1 is LNHDA, CDR2 SQIVND, per germline (reference sequence). With 4 bases removed from V and 4 bases from J, the gap between germline ends came to 7 bases. CDR3 sequence reads: CASSKDSYGYTF. In DNA, the CDR3 is TGTGCCAGTAGTAAGGACAGCTATGGCTACACCTTC.

The chain combines TRBV10-1 with TRBJ2-1; TRBD2 might be the D (6 bases). In germline, CDR1 is WNHNN, CDR2 SYGVQD (reference sequence). The V and J ends lost 0 bases and 3 bases respectively, with 9 bases between them. CDR3 length: 15 residues. This chain's CDR3 is CASSESKGGYNEQFF. CDR3 DNA: TGCGCCAGCAGTGAGTCGAAGGGAGGCTACAATGAGCAGTTCTTC.

This chain joins TRBV4-1 and TRBJ2-5, with D possibly being TRBD2 (7 bases). Germline assignment: CDR1 MGHRA and CDR2 YSYEKL. The CDR3 is 16 residues long. Between the trimmed V and J ends, which lost 1 base and 2 bases, there was a span of 14 bases. CDR3 loop: CASSQGPGRGQETQYF. The DNA of the CDR3 is TGCGCCAGCAGCCAAGGTCCAGGGAGGGGGCAAGAGACCCAGTACTTC.

V gene TRBV7-9 combines with J gene TRBJ2-7; 9 positions agree with TRBD2. Germline V lookup: CDR1 SEHNR, CDR2 FQNEAQ (reference sequence). V dropped 3 bases and J dropped 5; count of bases not matched to a gene: 5. This CDR3 has 14 residues. The CDR3 nucleotides read TGTGCCAGCAGCTTTGCGGGAGGGGGGAACGAGCAGTACTTC. Residues: CASSFAGGGNEQYF.

The chain combines TRBV28 with TRBJ2-7; a weak D match, TRBD2 (6 bases). The CDR3 extends over 14 amino acids. V shed 3 bases and J shed 3 bases, with 12 bases lying between them. Per germline, CDR1 MDHEN and CDR2 SYDVKM. The CDR3 DNA is TGTGCCAGCAGTTTTCGCGCGGGACTCTACGAGCAGTACTTC. This codes for CASSFRAGLYEQYF.

The chain has TRBV13 and TRBJ2-7, with D maybe TRBD1 (5 bases). V lost 0 bases, J lost 4 bases, and 7 bases lay in between. The CDR3 is made up of 13 amino acids. Germline V gives CDR1 PRHDT, CDR2 FYEKMQ (reference sequence). The CDR3 region is CASSLGTEYEQYF. The CDR3 DNA follows: TGTGCCAGCAGCTTAGGGACAGAATACGAGCAGTACTTC.

V and J are TRBV6-6 and TRBJ1-6; no firm D call. V was clipped by 4 bases and J by 14 bases, with 21 bases between them. Germline-derived CDR1 and CDR2 are MNHNY and SVGAGI (reference sequence). The CDR3 has 15 residues. Here the CDR3 DNA reads TGTGCCAGCAGTTCCGACGATAACCTCGCGAGGGCCCTCCACTTT. Translated, it gives CASSSDDNLARALHF.

The gene calls are TRBV20-1 and TRBJ1-4; D is ambiguous. There are 10 residues in the CDR3. From germline, CDR1 is DFQATT and CDR2 SNEGSKA (reference sequence). Trimming removed 3 bases at V and 8 bases at J, with 4 bases between. CDR3 nucleotide sequence: TGCAGTGCTAGGGCAGAAAAACTGTTTTTT. This gives the protein CSARAEKLFF.